This TCR beta chain was recorded in a study of blood T cell repertoires in COVID-19. The CDR3 covers 15 residues. CDR1 and CDR2 from the germline V gene are KGHSH and LQKENI. The V gene lost 8 bases and the J gene lost 3 bases, with 17 bases spanning the gap. The data were produced by immunoSEQ multiplex PCR, yet TCRdb's version contains in-frame clones alone and is incomplete. The sample lists fewer than 350,000 clones, roughly 93% occurring once. Source material: PBMCs or T cells enriched from blood (not recorded which). The V gene is TRBV18, the J gene TRBJ1-5; TRBD1 is a possible D gene (6 bases). This TCR was sampled from a woman aged 40-49 years with acute COVID-19. DNA of the CDR3: TGTGCCAGCAGCCTGACCCGGGACATCAATCAGCCCCAGCATTTT. It encodes CASSLTRDINQPQHF. Looking up the rest from reference TRBV18 and TRBJ1-5 gives the full variable domain: NAGVMQNPRHLVRRRGQEARLRCSPMKGHSHVYWYRQLPEEGLKFMVYLQKENIIDESGMPKERFSAEFPKEGPSILRIQQVVRGDSAAYFCASSLTRDINQPQHFGDGTRLSIL.